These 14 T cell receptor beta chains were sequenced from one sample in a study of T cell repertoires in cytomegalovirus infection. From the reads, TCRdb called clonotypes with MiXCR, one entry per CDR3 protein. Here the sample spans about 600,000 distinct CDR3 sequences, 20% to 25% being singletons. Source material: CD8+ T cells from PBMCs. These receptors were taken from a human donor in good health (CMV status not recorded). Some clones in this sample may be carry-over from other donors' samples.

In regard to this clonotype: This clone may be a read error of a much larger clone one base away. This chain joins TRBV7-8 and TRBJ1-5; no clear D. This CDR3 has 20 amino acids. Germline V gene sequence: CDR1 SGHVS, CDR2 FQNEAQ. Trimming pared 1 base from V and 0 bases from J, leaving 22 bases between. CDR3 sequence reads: CASSLVRTAVRINSNQPQHF. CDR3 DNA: TGTGCCAGCAGCTTAGTCCGAACGGCAGTCCGGATTAATAGCAATCAGCCCCAGCATTTT.

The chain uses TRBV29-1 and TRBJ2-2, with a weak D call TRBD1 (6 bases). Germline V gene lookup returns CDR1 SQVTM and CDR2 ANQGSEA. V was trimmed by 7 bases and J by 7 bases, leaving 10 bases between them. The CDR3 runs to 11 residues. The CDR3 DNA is TGCAGCGCTCAGGGGAACGGGGAGCTGTTTTTT. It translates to CSAQGNGELFF.

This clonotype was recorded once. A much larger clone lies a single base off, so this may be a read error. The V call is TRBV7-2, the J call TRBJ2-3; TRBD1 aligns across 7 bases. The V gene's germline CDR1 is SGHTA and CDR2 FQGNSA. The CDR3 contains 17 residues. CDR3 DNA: TGTGCCAACAGCTTAGGGGGTAGGGGGCTAGGAACAGATACGCAGTATTTT. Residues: CANSLGGRGLGTDTQYF.

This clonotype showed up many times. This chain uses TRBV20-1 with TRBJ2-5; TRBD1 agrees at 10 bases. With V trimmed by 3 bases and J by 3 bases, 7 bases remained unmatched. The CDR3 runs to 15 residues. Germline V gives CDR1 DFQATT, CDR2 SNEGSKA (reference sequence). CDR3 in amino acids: CSASSYGTGEETQYF. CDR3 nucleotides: TGCAGTGCTAGTTCCTACGGGACAGGGGAAGAGACCCAGTACTTC.

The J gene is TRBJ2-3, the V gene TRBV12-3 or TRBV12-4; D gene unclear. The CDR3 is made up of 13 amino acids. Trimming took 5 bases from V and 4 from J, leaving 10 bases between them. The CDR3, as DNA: TGTGCCAGCAGTCCCCCGTCTGCAGATACGCAGTATTTT. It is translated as CASSPPSADTQYF.

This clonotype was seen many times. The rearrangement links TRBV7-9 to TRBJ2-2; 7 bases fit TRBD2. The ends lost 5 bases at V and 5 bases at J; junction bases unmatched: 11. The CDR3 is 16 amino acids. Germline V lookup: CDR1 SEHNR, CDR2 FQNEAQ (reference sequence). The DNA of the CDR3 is TGTGCCAGCAGCGTCAGATCGGGGGGAAGGACCGGGGAGCTGTTTTTT. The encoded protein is CASSVRSGGRTGELFF.

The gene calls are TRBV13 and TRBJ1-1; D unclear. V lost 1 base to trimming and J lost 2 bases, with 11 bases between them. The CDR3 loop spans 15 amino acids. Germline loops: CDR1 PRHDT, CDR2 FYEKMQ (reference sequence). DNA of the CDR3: TGTGCCAGCAGCTTAGATGGCAGAATCAACACTGAAGCTTTCTTT. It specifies CASSLDGRINTEAFF.

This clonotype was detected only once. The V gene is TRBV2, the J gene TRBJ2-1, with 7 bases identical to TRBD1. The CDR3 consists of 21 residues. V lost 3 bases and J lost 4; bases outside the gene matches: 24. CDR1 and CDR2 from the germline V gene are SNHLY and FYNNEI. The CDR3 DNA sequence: TGTGCCAGCAGTGATATTTCCCTCCCCCCCCGGCCGGGACAGTCTTACAATGAGCAGTTCTTC. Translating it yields CASSDISLPPRPGQSYNEQFF.

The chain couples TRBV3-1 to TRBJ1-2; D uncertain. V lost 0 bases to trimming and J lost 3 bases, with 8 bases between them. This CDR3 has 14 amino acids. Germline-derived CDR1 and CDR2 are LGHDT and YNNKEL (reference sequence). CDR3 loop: CASSQEARDYGYTF. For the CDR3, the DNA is TGTGCCAGCAGCCAAGAAGCCAGAGACTATGGCTACACCTTC.

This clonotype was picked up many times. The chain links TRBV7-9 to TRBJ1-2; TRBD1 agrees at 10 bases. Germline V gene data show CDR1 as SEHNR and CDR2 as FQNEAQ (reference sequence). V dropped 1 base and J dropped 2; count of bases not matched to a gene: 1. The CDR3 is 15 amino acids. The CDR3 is CASSLGQGANYGYTF. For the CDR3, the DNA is TGTGCCAGCAGCTTAGGACAGGGGGCGAACTATGGCTACACCTTC.

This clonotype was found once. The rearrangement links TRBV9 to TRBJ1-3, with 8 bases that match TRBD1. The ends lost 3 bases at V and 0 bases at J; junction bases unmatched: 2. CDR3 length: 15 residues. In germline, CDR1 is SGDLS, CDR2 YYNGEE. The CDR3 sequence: CASSGQGLSGNTIYF. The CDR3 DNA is TGTGCCAGCAGCGGACAGGGGCTCTCTGGAAACACCATATATTTT. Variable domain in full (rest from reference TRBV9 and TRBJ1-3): DSGVTQTPKHLITATGQRVTLRCSPRSGDLSVYWYQQSLDQGLQFLIQYYNGEERAKGNILERFSAQQFPDLHSELNLSSLELGDSALYFCASSGQGLSGNTIYFGEGSWLTVV.

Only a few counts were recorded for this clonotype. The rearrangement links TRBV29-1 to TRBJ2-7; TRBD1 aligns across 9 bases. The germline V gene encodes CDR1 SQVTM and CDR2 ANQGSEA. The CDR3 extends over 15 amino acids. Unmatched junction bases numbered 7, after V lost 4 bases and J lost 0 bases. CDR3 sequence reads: CSVVLGTGISYEQYV. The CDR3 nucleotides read TGCAGCGTTGTTCTCGGGACAGGGATCTCCTACGAGCAGTACGTC.

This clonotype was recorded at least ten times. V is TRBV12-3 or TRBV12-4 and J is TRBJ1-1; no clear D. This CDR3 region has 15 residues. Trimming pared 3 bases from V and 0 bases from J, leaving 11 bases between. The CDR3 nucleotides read TGTGCCAGCAGTTTCCATAACACTCTGAACACTGAAGCTTTCTTT. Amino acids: CASSFHNTLNTEAFF.

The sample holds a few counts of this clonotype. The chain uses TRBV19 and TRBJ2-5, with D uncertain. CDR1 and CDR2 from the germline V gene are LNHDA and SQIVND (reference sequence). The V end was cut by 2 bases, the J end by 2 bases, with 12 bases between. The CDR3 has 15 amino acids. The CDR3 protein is CASSIRTARQETQYF. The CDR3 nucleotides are TGTGCCAGTAGTATACGCACGGCCCGGCAAGAGACCCAGTACTTC.